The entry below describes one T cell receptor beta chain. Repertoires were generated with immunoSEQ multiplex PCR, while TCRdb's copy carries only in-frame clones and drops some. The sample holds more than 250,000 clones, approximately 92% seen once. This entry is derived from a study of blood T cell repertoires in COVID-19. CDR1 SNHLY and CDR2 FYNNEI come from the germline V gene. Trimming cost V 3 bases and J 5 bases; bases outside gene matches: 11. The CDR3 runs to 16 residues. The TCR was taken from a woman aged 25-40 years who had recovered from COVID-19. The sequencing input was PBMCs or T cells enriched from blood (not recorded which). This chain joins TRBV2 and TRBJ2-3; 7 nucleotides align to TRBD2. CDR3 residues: CASSDPEEVAGDTQYF. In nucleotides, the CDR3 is TGTGCCAGCAGTGACCCCGAGGAGGTAGCGGGAGATACGCAGTATTTT.